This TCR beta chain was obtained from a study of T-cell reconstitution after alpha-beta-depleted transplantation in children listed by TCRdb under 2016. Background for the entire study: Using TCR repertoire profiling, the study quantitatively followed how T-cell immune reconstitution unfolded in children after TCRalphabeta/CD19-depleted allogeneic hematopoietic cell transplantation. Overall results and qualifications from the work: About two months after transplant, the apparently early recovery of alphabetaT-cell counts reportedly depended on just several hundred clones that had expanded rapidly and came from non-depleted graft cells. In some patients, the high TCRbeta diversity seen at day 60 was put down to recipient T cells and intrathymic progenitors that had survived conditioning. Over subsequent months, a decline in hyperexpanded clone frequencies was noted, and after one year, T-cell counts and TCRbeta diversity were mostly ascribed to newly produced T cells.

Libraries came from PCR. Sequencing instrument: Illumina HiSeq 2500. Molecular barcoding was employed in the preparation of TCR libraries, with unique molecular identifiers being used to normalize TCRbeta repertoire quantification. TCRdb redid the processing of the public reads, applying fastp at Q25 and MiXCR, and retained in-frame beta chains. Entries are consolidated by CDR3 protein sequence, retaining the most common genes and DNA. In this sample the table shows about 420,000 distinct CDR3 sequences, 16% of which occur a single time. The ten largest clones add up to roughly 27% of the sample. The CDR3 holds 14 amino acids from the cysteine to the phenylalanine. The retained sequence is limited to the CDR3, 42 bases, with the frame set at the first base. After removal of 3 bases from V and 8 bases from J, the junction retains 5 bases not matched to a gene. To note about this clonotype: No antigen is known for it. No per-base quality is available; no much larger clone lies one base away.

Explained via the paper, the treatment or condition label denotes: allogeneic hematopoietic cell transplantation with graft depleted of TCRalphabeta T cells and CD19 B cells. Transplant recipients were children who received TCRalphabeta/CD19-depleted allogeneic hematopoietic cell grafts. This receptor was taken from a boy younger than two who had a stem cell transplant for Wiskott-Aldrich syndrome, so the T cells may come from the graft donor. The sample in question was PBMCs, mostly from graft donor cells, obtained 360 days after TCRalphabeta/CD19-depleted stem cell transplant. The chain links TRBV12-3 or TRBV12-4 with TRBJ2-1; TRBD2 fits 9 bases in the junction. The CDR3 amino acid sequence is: CASSFPGTSYEQFF. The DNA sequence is TGTGCCAGCAGTTTCCCCGGGACTAGCTATGAGCAGTTCTTC.